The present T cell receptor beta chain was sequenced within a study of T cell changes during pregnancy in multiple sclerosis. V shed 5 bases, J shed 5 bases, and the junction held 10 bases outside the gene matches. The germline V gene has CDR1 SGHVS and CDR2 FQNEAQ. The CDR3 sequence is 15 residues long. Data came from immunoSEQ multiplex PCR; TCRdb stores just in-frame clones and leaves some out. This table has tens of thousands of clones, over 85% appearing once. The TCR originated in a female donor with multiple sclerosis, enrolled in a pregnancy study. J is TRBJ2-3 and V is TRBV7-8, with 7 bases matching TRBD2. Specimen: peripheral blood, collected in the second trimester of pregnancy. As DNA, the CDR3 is TGTGCCAGCAGCCCCGCCCCGCGGGGGATAGATACGCAGTATTTT. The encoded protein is CASSPAPRGIDTQYF.